This passage covers 14 T cell receptor beta chains from one sample sequenced in a study of beta chain features in type 1 diabetes (dated by TCRdb to between 2017 and 2018). The library came from the immunoSEQ multiplex PCR assay. The entire isolated RNA was reverse transcribed using the High Capacity cDNA Reverse Transcription Kit, and thus expressed TCRB transcripts were sequenced. TCRdb's version of the immuneACCESS table is confined to in-frame rearrangements and falls short of the full clone set. An unresolved V gene accounts for under half of the shortfall where checked; the remainder is of unknown origin. Recorded for this sample are hundreds of thousands of clones; approximately 11% of them occurred a single time. The top ten constitute roughly 0.016% of the sample. The sample taken for sequencing was naive CD4+ T cells from blood. This specimen's cell subset or site label, interpreted: true naive CD4+ T cells. The receptors shown here come from a woman in her twenties or thirties in good health.

This clone was picked up a small number of times. The chain carries TRBV5-8 and TRBJ1-5; 9 bases map to TRBD1. Unmatched junction bases numbered 5, after V lost 4 bases and J lost 3 bases. Germline CDR1 is SGHTS and CDR2 is YDEGEE. This CDR3 has 15 amino acids. DNA for the CDR3: TGTGCCAGCAGCCCTGGACAGGGGCCCAATCAGCCCCAGCATTTT. Amino acids: CASSPGQGPNQPQHF.

The chain recombines TRBV9 with TRBJ2-5, with 7 bases that match TRBD2. With V trimmed by 1 base and J by 2 bases, 8 bases remained unmatched. Germline V gives CDR1 SGDLS, CDR2 YYNGEE. This CDR3 spans 16 amino acids. The CDR3 region has the DNA TGTGCCAGCAGCGTAAGTGGTCAGGGAGGGCAAGAGACCCAGTACTTC. Translating gives CASSVSGQGGQETQYF.

In its sample, this clone was seen a few times. The chain uses TRBV6-5 and TRBJ2-7; TRBD1 agrees at 9 bases. CDR1 MNHEY and CDR2 SVGAGI come from the germline V gene. Unmatched junction bases numbered 6, after V lost 0 bases and J lost 3 bases. This CDR3 comprises 16 residues. The CDR3 DNA sequence: TGTGCCAGCAGTTACTCGACCGGACAGGGGAGCTACGAGCAGTACTTC. Its protein is CASSYSTGQGSYEQYF.

V is TRBV2 and J is TRBJ2-1, with TRBD1 matching over 7 bases. Per germline, CDR1 SNHLY and CDR2 FYNNEI. The CDR3 consists of 14 residues. V shed 4 bases and J 5 bases; nucleotides not matched to a gene: 5. CDR3 loop: CASSVRQGHNEQFF. The CDR3 DNA sequence: TGTGCCAGCAGTGTGCGACAGGGACACAATGAGCAGTTCTTC.

The chain employs TRBV28 and TRBJ1-1; possible D gene TRBD1, 5 bases. The CDR3 spans 11 residues. Germline V gene lookup returns CDR1 MDHEN and CDR2 SYDVKM. V lost 3 bases and J 12 bases, leaving 11 bases between the germline ends. The CDR3 bases are TGTGCCAGCAGTTTTTCGGGGGGGACTTTCTTT. Amino acids: CASSFSGGTFF.

The chain has TRBV25-1 and TRBJ2-5, with D hard to call. Trimming removed 1 base at V and 4 bases at J, with 7 bases between. The CDR3 runs 13 residues. Germline values: CDR1 MGHDK, CDR2 SYGVNS. The CDR3: CASSEFQSETQYF. CDR3 coding DNA: TGTGCCAGCAGTGAATTCCAATCAGAGACCCAGTACTTC.

The V and J genes are TRBV11-1 and TRBJ2-1; 12 bases agree with TRBD2. The trim removed 4 bases at V and 9 bases at J, leaving 10 bases unmatched. Germline loops: CDR1 SGHAT, CDR2 FQDESV (reference sequence). CDR3 length: 16 residues. CDR3 in DNA: TGTGCCAGCAGCTCCTGGACTAGCGGGAATGTAGGTGAGCAGTTCTTC. It encodes CASSSWTSGNVGEQFF.

The chain uses TRBV29-1 and TRBJ2-5; D unclear. V lost 2 bases, J lost 5 bases, and 9 bases lay in between. Germline V gene sequence: CDR1 SQVTM, CDR2 ANQGSEA. The CDR3 consists of 12 residues. The CDR3 is CSVELTRETQYF. DNA for the CDR3: TGCAGCGTTGAACTAACCCGGGAGACCCAGTACTTC.

This clone was counted between two and nine times. This rearrangement joins TRBV5-4 to TRBJ2-5; a weak D match, TRBD1 (6 bases). Germline loops: CDR1 SGHNT, CDR2 YYREEE (reference sequence). The CDR3 is 14 residues long. The germline V and J ends were trimmed by 4 bases and 4 bases, with 14 bases remaining between them. The CDR3 DNA reads TGTGCCAGCAGCAACCGGGACACCCTAGAGACCCAGTACTTC. Its protein is CASSNRDTLETQYF.

This chain joins TRBV11-1 and TRBJ2-7; TRBD2 matches at 8 bases. Trimming took 1 base from V and 1 from J; bases not matched to a gene: 6. CDR1 is SGHAT and CDR2 is FQDESV in the germline V gene (reference sequence). This CDR3 is 16 amino acids long. In nucleotides, the CDR3 is TGTGCCAGCAGCTTAGTGGCGGGAGGAGTTTCCTACGAGCAGTACTTC. Amino acid sequence: CASSLVAGGVSYEQYF.

This chain links TRBV7-9 with TRBJ1-2; D gene ambiguous. The CDR3 extends over 14 amino acids. The germline CDR1 and CDR2 sequences are SEHNR and FQNEAQ (reference sequence). V was cut by 1 base and J by 2 bases, with 8 bases left in between. In nucleotides, the CDR3 is TGTGCCAGCAGCTTAGGTGCGGAGAACTATGGCTACACCTTC. Translation gives CASSLGAENYGYTF.

In its sample, this clone was seen a few times. The chain employs TRBV6-5 and TRBJ2-5, with D perhaps TRBD1 (6 bases). Germline lookup yields CDR1 MNHEY and CDR2 SVGAGI. Trimming stripped 6 bases from V and 5 bases from J, with 16 bases between. This CDR3 has 14 residues. This CDR3 is CASRTQQGIETQYF. CDR3 bases: TGTGCCAGCAGGACCCAGCAGGGGATCGAGACCCAGTACTTC.

CDR3 in DNA: TGTGCCAGCAGCCACACAGGGGGCCCTGCTGAAGCTTTCTTT. Protein: CASSHTGGPAEAFF. V usage is TRBV7-2 and J usage is TRBJ1-1, with TRBD1 matching 9 bases. Per the germline V gene, CDR1 is SGHTA and CDR2 is FQGNSA. The CDR3 runs to 14 residues. V was clipped by 5 bases and J by 6 bases; unmatched bases: 7.

The chain has TRBV7-3 and TRBJ2-2, with 12 bases lining up with TRBD2. The V segment lost 4 bases and the J segment 5 bases; nucleotides outside the gene matches: 8. The CDR3 is 17 amino acids. CDR1 and CDR2 (germline): SGHTA, FQGTGA. The chain's CDR3 is CASSSLTSGRGTGELFF. CDR3 DNA sequence: TGTGCCAGCAGCTCCCTGACTAGCGGGAGAGGTACCGGGGAGCTGTTTTTT. The full variable domain, rest sourced from reference TRBV7-3 and TRBJ2-2, is GAGVSQTPSNKVTEKGKYVELRCDPISGHTALYWYRQSLGQGPEFLIYFQGTGAADDSGLPNDRFFAVRPEGSVSTLKIQRTERGDSAVYLCASSSLTSGRGTGELFFGEGSRLTVL.